Shown below are 15 T cell receptor beta chains from a single sample sequenced in a study of OX40 agonist ivuxolimab in advanced cancers. Sequenced by immunoSEQ multiplex PCR; TCRdb stores in-frame clones only, minus some. This table has around 39,000 clones, approximately 79% appearing once. The specimen was CD4+ or CD8+ T cells sorted from blood, collected in a trial of the OX40 agonist ivuxolimab. These receptors were obtained from an adult with an advanced solid tumor such as melanoma, head and neck, liver or kidney cancer.

This chain joins TRBV18 and TRBJ2-2, with unresolved D. Germline lookup yields CDR1 KGHSH and CDR2 LQKENI. The CDR3 has 14 residues. V was clipped by 3 bases and J by 5 bases, with 10 bases between them. Here the CDR3 reads CASSPSTLTGELFF. The CDR3 DNA follows: TGTGCCAGCTCACCTTCGACTTTGACCGGGGAGCTGTTTTTT. The whole variable domain, filled in from reference TRBV18 and TRBJ2-2, reads NAGVMQNPRHLVRRRGQEARLRCSPMKGHSHVYWYRQLPEEGLKFMVYLQKENIIDESGMPKERFSAEFPKEGPSILRIQQVVRGDSAAYFCASSPSTLTGELFFGEGSRLTVL.

The rearrangement joins TRBV6-5 to TRBJ1-2; 8 nucleotides line up with TRBD1. CDR1 and CDR2 (germline): MNHEY, SVGAGI. J lost 5 bases, V lost 0 bases, and 5 bases had no gene match. This CDR3 region has 15 residues. CDR3 region: CASSYSGGQEYGYTF. The CDR3 coding sequence is TGTGCCAGCAGTTACTCGGGGGGACAGGAATATGGCTACACCTTC.

For the CDR3, the DNA is TGTGCCAGCAGCCCGCCCCTCCTAGCGGGGGATTACAATGAGCAGTTCTTC. As protein: CASSPPLLAGDYNEQFF. This chain connects TRBV7-9 to TRBJ2-1; 10 bases match TRBD2. This CDR3 region has 17 residues. J gave up 4 bases and V 5 bases, and 11 bases lay outside the gene matches. Germline CDR1 is SEHNR and CDR2 is FQNEAQ (reference sequence).

J is TRBJ2-3 and V is TRBV10-1; no reliable D call. Trimming removed 3 bases from V and 4 bases from J, with 8 bases in between. Germline V gives CDR1 WNHNN, CDR2 SYGVQD (reference sequence). This CDR3 has 13 residues. The CDR3 here is CASSERRADTQYF. The CDR3 nucleotides are TGCGCCAGCAGTGAAAGGAGAGCAGATACGCAGTATTTT.

This chain uses TRBV27 with TRBJ2-7; D is unclear. Germline assignment: CDR1 MNHEY and CDR2 SMNVEV (reference sequence). The germline V and J ends were trimmed by 5 bases and 4 bases, with 12 bases remaining between them. This CDR3 comprises 13 residues. The CDR3 protein is CASSLVVGYEQYF. CDR3 coding DNA: TGTGCCAGCAGTCTAGTTGTCGGTTACGAGCAGTACTTC.

This rearrangement joins TRBV10-3 to TRBJ1-5; D might be TRBD1 (5 bases). This CDR3 has 15 amino acids. Germline CDR1 ENHRY, CDR2 SYGVKD. The V gene lost 0 bases and the J gene lost 7 bases, with 13 bases spanning the gap. The CDR3 spells CAISESVQGVQPQHF. DNA for the CDR3: TGTGCCATCAGTGAGTCGGTGCAGGGTGTCCAGCCCCAGCATTTT.

J is TRBJ2-7 and V is TRBV11-3, with 12 bases aligning to TRBD1. V lost 5 bases to trimming and J lost 4 bases; unmatched junction nucleotides: 6. The V gene's germline CDR1 is SGHNT and CDR2 YENEEA. The CDR3 is 15 amino acids. CDR3 region: CASSARDRGRYEQYF. CDR3 bases: TGTGCCAGCAGCGCCCGGGACAGGGGGCGATACGAGCAGTACTTC.

The chain couples TRBV29-1 to TRBJ2-5; no firm D call. V was pared by 7 bases and J by 1 base, with 7 bases between. The CDR3 is 11 residues long. Germline-derived CDR1 and CDR2 are SQVTM and ANQGSEA. CDR3 region: CSAPTQETQYF. In nucleotides, the CDR3 is TGCAGCGCCCCAACCCAAGAGACCCAGTACTTC. The entire variable domain, with the rest obtained from reference TRBV29-1 and TRBJ2-5, is as follows: SAVISQKPSRDICQRGTSLTIQCQVDSQVTMMFWYRQQPGQSLTLIATANQGSEATYESGFVIDKFPISRPNLTFSTLTVSNMSPEDSSIYLCSAPTQETQYFGPGTRLLVL.

The chain uses TRBV19 and TRBJ2-1; TRBD2 is a possible D gene (6 bases). The V gene lost 3 bases and the J gene lost 8 bases, with 20 bases spanning the gap. This CDR3 has 16 amino acids. Germline CDR1 LNHDA, CDR2 SQIVND (reference sequence). The CDR3 reads CASSIARDSFNYEQFF. The CDR3 bases are TGTGCCAGTAGTATCGCACGGGACTCGTTTAACTATGAGCAGTTCTTC.

The J gene is TRBJ2-7, the V gene TRBV2; maybe TRBD1 (7 bases). The V and J ends lost 4 bases and 7 bases respectively, with 14 bases between them. Germline loops: CDR1 SNHLY, CDR2 FYNNEI. The CDR3 sequence is 13 residues long. CDR3 nucleotide sequence: TGTGCCAGCAGTGGGAGGGGGCGCAATGAGCAGTACTTC. This codes for CASSGRGRNEQYF.

The V call is TRBV19, the J call TRBJ2-7, with TRBD2 identical over 7 bases. From germline, CDR1 is LNHDA and CDR2 SQIVND (reference sequence). The CDR3 runs 15 residues. V lost 1 base to trimming and J lost 5 bases; unmatched junction nucleotides: 8. DNA for the CDR3: TGTGCCAGTAGTATAGTAGCCTTAGGACTAGACGAGCAGTACTTC. Protein product: CASSIVALGLDEQYF. Drawing the rest from reference TRBV19 and TRBJ2-7, the complete variable domain is DGGITQSPKYLFRKEGQNVTLSCEQNLNHDAMYWYRQDPGQGLRLIYYSQIVNDFQKGDIAEGYSVSREKKESFPLTVTSAQKNPTAFYLCASSIVALGLDEQYFGPGTRLTVT.

The V and J genes are TRBV29-1 and TRBJ1-1; D is unclear. Germline V gives CDR1 SQVTM, CDR2 ANQGSEA. Trimming pared 4 bases from V and 0 bases from J, leaving 12 bases between. The CDR3 consists of 14 residues. The CDR3 nucleotides are TGCAGCGTTGGTAGGTCCGGGTTGAACACTGAAGCTTTCTTT. Residues: CSVGRSGLNTEAFF.

The chain links TRBV4-1 to TRBJ1-3; D is possibly TRBD1 (6 bases). Germline lookup yields CDR1 MGHRA and CDR2 YSYEKL. The CDR3 runs 20 residues. The V and J ends lost 2 bases and 0 bases respectively, with 23 bases between them. The DNA of the CDR3 is TGCGCCAGCAGCCAACTCCTACTCCACCGGGACACCTTCTCTGGAAACACCATATATTTT. It specifies CASSQLLLHRDTFSGNTIYF.

This clone was counted a few times. This chain joins TRBV6-5 and TRBJ2-7; TRBD2 aligns across 7 bases. The CDR3 totals 14 residues. CDR1 is MNHEY and CDR2 is SVGAGI in the germline V gene. Trimming took 6 bases from V and 3 from J; bases not matched to a gene: 8. CDR3 sequence (DNA): TGTGCCAGCAGGGGATCGGGCGGGGGCTACGAGCAGTACTTC. The encoded protein is CASRGSGGGYEQYF.

The chain has TRBV18 and TRBJ2-1, with TRBD1 matching over 8 bases. V shed 3 bases and J 6 bases; nucleotides not matched to a gene: 10. Per germline, CDR1 KGHSH and CDR2 LQKENI. This CDR3 comprises 16 residues. This CDR3 reads CASSPPRTGFLNEQFF. Here the CDR3 DNA reads TGTGCCAGCTCACCTCCACGGACAGGGTTTCTCAATGAGCAGTTCTTC. Full variable domain (outside the CDR3, taken from reference TRBV18 and TRBJ2-1): NAGVMQNPRHLVRRRGQEARLRCSPMKGHSHVYWYRQLPEEGLKFMVYLQKENIIDESGMPKERFSAEFPKEGPSILRIQQVVRGDSAAYFCASSPPRTGFLNEQFFGPGTRLTVL.